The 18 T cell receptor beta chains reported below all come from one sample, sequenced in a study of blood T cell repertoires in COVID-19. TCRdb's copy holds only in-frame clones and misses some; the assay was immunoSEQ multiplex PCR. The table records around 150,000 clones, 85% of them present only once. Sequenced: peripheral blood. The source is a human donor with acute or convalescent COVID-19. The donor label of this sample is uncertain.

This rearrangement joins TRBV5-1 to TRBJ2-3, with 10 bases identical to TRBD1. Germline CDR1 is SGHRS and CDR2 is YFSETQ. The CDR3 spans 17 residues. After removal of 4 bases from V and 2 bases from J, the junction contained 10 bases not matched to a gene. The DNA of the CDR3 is TGCGCCAGCAGCGTTACAACCGGGACAGGGGCCACAGATACGCAGTATTTT. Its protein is CASSVTTGTGATDTQYF.

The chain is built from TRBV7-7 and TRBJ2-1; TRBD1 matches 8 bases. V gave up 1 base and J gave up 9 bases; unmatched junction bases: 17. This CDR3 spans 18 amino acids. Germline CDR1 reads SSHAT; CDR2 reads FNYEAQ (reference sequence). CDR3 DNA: TGTGCCAGCAGCTTAGGGGCAGGGGGCTCACTTTCCTCCGGTGAGCAGTTCTTC. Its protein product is CASSLGAGGSLSSGEQFF.

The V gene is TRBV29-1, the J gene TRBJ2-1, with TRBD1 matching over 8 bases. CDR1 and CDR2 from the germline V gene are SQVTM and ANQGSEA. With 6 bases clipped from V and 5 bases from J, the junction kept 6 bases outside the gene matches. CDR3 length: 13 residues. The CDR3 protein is CSVWTGTDNEQFF. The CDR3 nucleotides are TGCAGCGTCTGGACAGGGACAGACAATGAGCAGTTCTTC.

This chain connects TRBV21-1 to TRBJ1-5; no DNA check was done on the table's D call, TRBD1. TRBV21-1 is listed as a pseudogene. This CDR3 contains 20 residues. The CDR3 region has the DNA TGTGCCAGCAGCAAATACCCCACCCCGGGACAGCCTTATAGCAATCAGCCCCAGCATTTT. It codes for CASSKYPTPGQPYSNQPQHF.

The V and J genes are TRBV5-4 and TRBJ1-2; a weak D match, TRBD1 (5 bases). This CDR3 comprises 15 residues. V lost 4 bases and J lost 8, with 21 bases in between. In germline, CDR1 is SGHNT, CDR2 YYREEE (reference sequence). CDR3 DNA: TGTGCCAGCAGCCGGGACGGGCAGTATGCGGGAGGCTACACCTTC. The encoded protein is CASSRDGQYAGGYTF.

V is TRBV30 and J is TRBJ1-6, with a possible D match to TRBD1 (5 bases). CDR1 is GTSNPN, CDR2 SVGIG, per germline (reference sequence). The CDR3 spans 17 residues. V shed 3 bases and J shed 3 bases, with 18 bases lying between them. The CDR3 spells CAWREGWGGIYNSPLHF. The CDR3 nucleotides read TGTGCCTGGAGGGAGGGATGGGGGGGGATCTATAATTCACCCCTCCACTTT. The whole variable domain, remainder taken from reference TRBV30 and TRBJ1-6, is SQTIHQWPATLVQPVGSPLSLECTVEGTSNPNLYWYRQAAGRGLQLLFYSVGIGQISSEVPQNLSASRPQDRQFILSSKKLLLSDSGFYLCAWREGWGGIYNSPLHFGNGTRLTVT.

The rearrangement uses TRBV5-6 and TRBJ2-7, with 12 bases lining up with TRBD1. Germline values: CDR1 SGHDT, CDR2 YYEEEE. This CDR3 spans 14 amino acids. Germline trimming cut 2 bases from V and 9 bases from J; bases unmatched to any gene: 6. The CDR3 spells CASSLGTGGVGQYF. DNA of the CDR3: TGTGCCAGCAGCTTAGGGACAGGGGGCGTCGGGCAGTACTTC.

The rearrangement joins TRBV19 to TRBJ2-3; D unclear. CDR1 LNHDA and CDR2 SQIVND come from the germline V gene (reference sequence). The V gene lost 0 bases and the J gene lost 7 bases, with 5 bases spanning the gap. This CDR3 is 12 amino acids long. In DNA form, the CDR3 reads TGTGCCAGTAGTATAGATCTGTATACGCAGTATTTT. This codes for CASSIDLYTQYF. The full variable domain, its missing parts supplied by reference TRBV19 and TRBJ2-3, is DGGITQSPKYLFRKEGQNVTLSCEQNLNHDAMYWYRQDPGQGLRLIYYSQIVNDFQKGDIAEGYSVSREKKESFPLTVTSAQKNPTAFYLCASSIDLYTQYFGPGTRLTVL.

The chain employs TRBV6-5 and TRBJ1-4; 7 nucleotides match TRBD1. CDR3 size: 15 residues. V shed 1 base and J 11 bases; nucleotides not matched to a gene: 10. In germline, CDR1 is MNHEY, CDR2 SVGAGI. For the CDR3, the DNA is TGTGCCAGCAGTTACTACCGGACAGGTGCCAGGAAACTGTTTTTT. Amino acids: CASSYYRTGARKLFF.

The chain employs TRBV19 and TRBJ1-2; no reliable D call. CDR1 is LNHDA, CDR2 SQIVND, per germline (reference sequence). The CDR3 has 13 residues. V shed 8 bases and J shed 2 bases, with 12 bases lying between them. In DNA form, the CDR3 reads TGTGCCAGTTGTGAGTTACCGAACTATGGCTACACCTTC. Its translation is CASCELPNYGYTF. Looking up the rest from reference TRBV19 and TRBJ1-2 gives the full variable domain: DGGITQSPKYLFRKEGQNVTLSCEQNLNHDAMYWYRQDPGQGLRLIYYSQIVNDFQKGDIAEGYSVSREKKESFPLTVTSAQKNPTAFYLCASCELPNYGYTFGSGTRLTVV.

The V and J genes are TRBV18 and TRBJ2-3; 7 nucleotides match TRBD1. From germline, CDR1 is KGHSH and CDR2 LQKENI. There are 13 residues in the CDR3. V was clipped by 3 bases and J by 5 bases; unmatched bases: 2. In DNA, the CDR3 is TGTGCCAGCTCACCGACAGGGATAGATACGCAGTATTTT. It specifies CASSPTGIDTQYF.

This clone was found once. The DNA of the CDR3 is TGTGCCAGCAGCGGACAGGTAAACTATGGCTACACCTTC. Its translation: CASSGQVNYGYTF. J is TRBJ1-2 and V is TRBV2; TRBD1 matches at 7 bases. Germline CDR1 and CDR2: SNHLY and FYNNEI. Unmatched junction bases numbered 3, after V lost 6 bases and J lost 2 bases. The CDR3 has 13 amino acids.

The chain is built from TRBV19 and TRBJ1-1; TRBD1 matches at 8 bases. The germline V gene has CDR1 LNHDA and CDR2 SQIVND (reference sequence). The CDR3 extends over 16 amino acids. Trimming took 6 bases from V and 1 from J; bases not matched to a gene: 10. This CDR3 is CASSVIDRGANTEAFF. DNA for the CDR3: TGTGCCAGTAGCGTCATTGACAGGGGTGCGAACACTGAAGCTTTCTTT.

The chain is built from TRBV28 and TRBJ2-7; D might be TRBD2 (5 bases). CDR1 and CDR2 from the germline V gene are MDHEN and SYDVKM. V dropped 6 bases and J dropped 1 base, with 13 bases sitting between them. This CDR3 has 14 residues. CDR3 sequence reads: CASRERGGSYEQYF. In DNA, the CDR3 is TGTGCCAGCAGAGAAAGAGGAGGTTCCTACGAGCAGTACTTC. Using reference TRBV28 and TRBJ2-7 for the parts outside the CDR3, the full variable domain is DVKVTQSSRYLVKRTGEKVFLECVQDMDHENMFWYRQDPGLGLRLIYFSYDVKMKEKGDIPEGYSVSREKKERFSLILESASTNQTSMYLCASRERGGSYEQYFGPGTRLTVT.

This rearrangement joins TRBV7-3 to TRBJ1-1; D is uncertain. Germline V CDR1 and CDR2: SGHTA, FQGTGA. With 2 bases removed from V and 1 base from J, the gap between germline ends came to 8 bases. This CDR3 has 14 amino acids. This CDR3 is CASSLGGKNTEAFF. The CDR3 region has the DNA TGTGCCAGCAGCTTAGGAGGGAAGAACACTGAAGCTTTCTTT.

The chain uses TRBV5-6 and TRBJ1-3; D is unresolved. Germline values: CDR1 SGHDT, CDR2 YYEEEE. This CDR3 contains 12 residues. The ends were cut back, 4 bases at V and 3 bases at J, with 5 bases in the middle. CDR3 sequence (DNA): TGTGCCAGCAGCCTCAGTGGAAACACCATATATTTT. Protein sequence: CASSLSGNTIYF. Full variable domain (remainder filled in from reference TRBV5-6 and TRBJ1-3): DAGVTQSPTHLIKTRGQQVTLRCSPKSGHDTVSWYQQALGQGPQFIFQYYEEEERQRGNFPDRFSGHQFPNYSSELNVNALLLGDSALYLCASSLSGNTIYFGEGSWLTVV.

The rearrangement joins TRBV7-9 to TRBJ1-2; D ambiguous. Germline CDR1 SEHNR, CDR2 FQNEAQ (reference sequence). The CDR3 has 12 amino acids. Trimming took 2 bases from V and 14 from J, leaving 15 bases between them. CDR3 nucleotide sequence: TGTGCCAGCAGCTTAAACGAATTTTTGGAGACCTTC. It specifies CASSLNEFLETF.

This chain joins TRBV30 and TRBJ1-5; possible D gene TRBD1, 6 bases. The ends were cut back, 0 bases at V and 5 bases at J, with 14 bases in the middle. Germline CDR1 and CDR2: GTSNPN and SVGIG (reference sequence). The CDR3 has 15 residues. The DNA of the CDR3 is TGTGCCTGGAGTGTGGGGGCGACAAAGGATCAGCCCCAGCATTTT. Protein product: CAWSVGATKDQPQHF. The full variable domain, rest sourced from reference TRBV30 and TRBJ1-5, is SQTIHQWPATLVQPVGSPLSLECTVEGTSNPNLYWYRQAAGRGLQLLFYSVGIGQISSEVPQNLSASRPQDRQFILSSKKLLLSDSGFYLCAWSVGATKDQPQHFGDGTRLSIL.